This passage covers 12 T cell receptor beta chains from one sample sequenced in a study of beta chain features in type 1 diabetes. The sequenced template was cDNA made from the entire isolated RNA. Clones were sequenced by immunoSEQ multiplex PCR, and TCRdb holds only the in-frame ones, with some missing. The table shows some 200,000 clones, with about a tenth occurring only once. Input material: central memory CD4+ T cells from blood. Source of these receptors: a man aged 18 to 29 in good health.

This chain connects TRBV5-1 to TRBJ2-3; TRBD2 matches at 8 bases. The CDR3 runs to 14 residues. CDR1 and CDR2 from the germline V gene are SGHRS and YFSETQ. The V gene end was trimmed by 6 bases and the J gene end by 3 bases; junction bases not matched to a gene: 6. The CDR3 loop reads CASTQRESTDTQYF. The CDR3 region has the DNA TGCGCCAGCACCCAGCGGGAGTCTACAGATACGCAGTATTTT.

The V call is TRBV7-2, the J call TRBJ1-1; D may be TRBD1 (6 bases). The CDR3 consists of 13 residues. Germline V gene sequence: CDR1 SGHTA, CDR2 FQGNSA. The ends were cut back, 3 bases at V and 5 bases at J, with 10 bases in the middle. The CDR3 nucleotides read TGTGCCAGCAGCTTTAACAGGGAGACTGAAGCTTTCTTT. Translation: CASSFNRETEAFF.

The V and J genes are TRBV2 and TRBJ2-1; 10 bases agree with TRBD1. Losses at the gene ends were 5 bases for V and 2 bases for J; bases not matched to a gene: 3. This CDR3 region has 15 residues. Looked up from germline, CDR1 is SNHLY and CDR2 is FYNNEI. Here the CDR3 reads CASSLDRGAYNEQFF. The CDR3 nucleotides are TGTGCCAGCAGTTTGGACAGGGGGGCCTACAATGAGCAGTTCTTC.

The sample holds a few counts of this clone. The V call is TRBV29-1, the J call TRBJ1-1; 9 bases fit TRBD1. Looked up from germline, CDR1 is SQVTM and CDR2 is ANQGSEA. This CDR3 spans 14 amino acids. V was clipped by 7 bases and J by 0 bases; unmatched bases: 6. CDR3 DNA: TGCAGCGGACGACAGGGGGGGATGAACACTGAAGCTTTCTTT. The encoded protein is CSGRQGGMNTEAFF.

This clone was picked up a small number of times. This sample also contains other DNA sequences that code for the same CDR3. This sequence joins TRBV5-1 and TRBJ2-5; no definite D call. CDR1 and CDR2 from the germline V gene are SGHRS and YFSETQ. Trimming stripped 2 bases from V and 4 bases from J, with 3 bases between. The CDR3 contains 11 residues. CDR3 sequence reads: CASSLTETQYF. CDR3 nucleotide sequence: TGCGCCAGCAGCTTAACAGAGACCCAGTACTTC.

V and J are TRBV2 and TRBJ2-1; D may be TRBD1 (6 bases). The CDR3 runs to 14 residues. Germline CDR1 is SNHLY and CDR2 is FYNNEI. V was cut by 5 bases and J by 10 bases, with 18 bases left in between. The CDR3 nucleotides are TGTGCCAGCAGTCGAGGGACATCCCGGGTGGAGCAGTTCTTC. This sequence encodes CASSRGTSRVEQFF.

This clone was detected only a few times. A much larger clonotype is one base distant, so this may be a read error. The chain uses TRBV27 and TRBJ2-7, with no clear D. The CDR3 has 12 residues. CDR1 MNHEY and CDR2 SMNVEV come from the germline V gene (reference sequence). Trimming shortened V by 5 bases and J by 6 bases, and 11 bases separated the two germline ends. The CDR3 loop is CASSRDGSEQYF. As DNA, the CDR3 is TGTGCCAGCAGTCGTGACGGATCCGAGCAGTACTTC.

This clone has a handful of counts. The genes are TRBV7-9 and TRBJ2-5; 11 bases are a match to TRBD2. Germline V lookup: CDR1 SEHNR, CDR2 FQNEAQ (reference sequence). Trimming removed 1 base from V and 5 bases from J; junction bases left unmatched: 12. The CDR3 contains 18 residues. This CDR3 is CASSLVDRWLAGGETQYF. The CDR3 nucleotides read TGTGCCAGCAGCTTAGTAGACCGTTGGCTAGCGGGAGGCGAGACCCAGTACTTC.

This clone was observed many times. The chain carries TRBV7-9 and TRBJ1-1; 7 nucleotides match TRBD1. Germline V CDR1 and CDR2: SEHNR, FQNEAQ (reference sequence). The CDR3 spans 14 residues. V lost 7 bases, J lost 2 bases, and 7 bases stayed unmatched. CDR3 sequence (DNA): TGTGCCAGCATCCCGAAGGGGGCAAACACTGAAGCTTTCTTT. Residues: CASIPKGANTEAFF.

A few counts support this clone. The same CDR3 also results from other DNA sequences found in this sample. The CDR3 nucleotides read TGTGCCAGCAGCCCGACAGGGCTTCAAGAGACCCAGTACTTC. This encodes CASSPTGLQETQYF. The chain combines TRBV7-9 with TRBJ2-5, with 7 positions matching TRBD1. V gave up 5 bases and J gave up 2 bases; unmatched junction bases: 5. This CDR3 comprises 14 residues. Germline-derived CDR1 and CDR2 are SEHNR and FQNEAQ (reference sequence).

This clone was seen a few times. The CDR3 bases are TGTGCCAGCAGCTCGGGACTAGCGGTCACAGATACGCAGTATTTT. It is translated as CASSSGLAVTDTQYF. The V and J genes are TRBV7-9 and TRBJ2-3, with 11 bases matching TRBD2. V shed 4 bases, J shed 2 bases, and the junction held 2 bases outside the gene matches. The germline V gene has CDR1 SEHNR and CDR2 FQNEAQ (reference sequence). The CDR3 length is 15 residues.

The chain joins TRBV5-5 to TRBJ1-1; D gene uncertain. The length of the CDR3 is 14 residues. The V gene's germline CDR1 is SGHKS and CDR2 YYEKEE (reference sequence). Trimming shortened V by 2 bases and J by 6 bases, and 14 bases separated the two germline ends. The CDR3 DNA is TGTGCCAGCAGCTTAGGCTCACTGTGGGCTGAAGCTTTCTTT. It is translated as CASSLGSLWAEAFF.